The 27 T cell receptor beta chains given below trace back to one sample, sequenced in a study of cytomegalovirus exposure and HLA in healthy donors. Profiled with immunoSEQ multiplex PCR; TCRdb holds only in-frame clones, not every one. Among roughly 180,000 clones listed, about nine tenths were seen once. The sequenced material came from PBMCs. The source of these receptors is a man in his thirties or forties in good health and CMV-seropositive.

J is TRBJ2-1 and V is TRBV4-1; possibly TRBD1 for D (5 bases). The V end was cut by 9 bases, the J end by 3 bases, with 15 bases between. The CDR3 sequence is 14 residues long. CDR1 is MGHRA and CDR2 is YSYEKL in the germline V gene. The CDR3 loop is CASTQGLRYNEQFF. CDR3 nucleotides: TGCGCCAGTACCCAGGGTCTGCGCTACAATGAGCAGTTCTTC.

The genes are TRBV7-2 and TRBJ2-1; weak D call: TRBD2 (6 bases). Trimming left V 1 base short and J 9 bases short, with 10 bases between. Germline CDR1 SGHTA, CDR2 FQGNSA. The CDR3 totals 13 residues. Written as DNA, the CDR3 is TGTGCCAGCAGCTTAGAAGGAGGGACTGAGCAGTTCTTC. Translating it yields CASSLEGGTEQFF.

The table lists this clone with a few counts. The rearrangement joins TRBV11-2 to TRBJ2-2; either TRBD1 or TRBD2 may fit D (5 bases each). The CDR3 extends over 12 amino acids. Looked up from germline, CDR1 is SGHAT and CDR2 is FQNNGV. Between the trimmed V and J ends, which lost 5 bases and 6 bases, there was a span of 7 bases. The CDR3 protein is CASSVGAGELFF. CDR3 in DNA: TGTGCCAGCAGCGTGGGGGCCGGGGAGCTGTTTTTT.

The V gene is TRBV5-1, the J gene TRBJ1-2; weak D call: TRBD1 (5 bases). Germline CDR1 is SGHRS and CDR2 is YFSETQ. There are 13 residues in the CDR3. V was clipped by 5 bases and J by 1 base, with 9 bases between them. CDR3 DNA: TGCGCCAGCAGTACAGGCAGTAACTATGGCTACACCTTC. It specifies CASSTGSNYGYTF.

The chain couples TRBV5-6 to TRBJ1-1; tentatively, D is TRBD1 (5 bases). The CDR3 consists of 13 residues. Trimming shortened V by 3 bases and J by 13 bases, and 19 bases separated the two germline ends. The germline CDR1 and CDR2 sequences are SGHDT and YYEEEE. CDR3 nucleotide sequence: TGTGCCAGCAGCTCCGGACACTCCTCGGTGGGTTTCTTT. As protein: CASSSGHSSVGFF.

The chain uses TRBV4-1 and TRBJ1-4; TRBD1 aligns across 8 bases. CDR3 size: 19 residues. The J segment lost 1 base and the V segment lost 0 bases, leaving 10 bases of the junction unmatched. Germline V gene lookup returns CDR1 MGHRA and CDR2 YSYEKL. The CDR3 reads CASSQEDPGQVITNEKLFF. Here the CDR3 DNA reads TGCGCCAGCAGCCAAGAAGATCCGGGACAGGTGATAACTAATGAAAAACTGTTTTTT.

The chain recombines TRBV5-1 with TRBJ2-6; D is uncertain. The V gene lost 2 bases and the J gene lost 2 bases, with 14 bases spanning the gap. Germline V lookup: CDR1 SGHRS, CDR2 YFSETQ. The CDR3 consists of 17 residues. CDR3 bases: TGCGCCAGCAGCTTTCTTAGGAACCGCGCTGGGGCCAACGTCCTGACTTTC. Protein product: CASSFLRNRAGANVLTF.

The chain couples TRBV29-1 to TRBJ2-7; TRBD2 matches at 7 bases. The CDR3 covers 13 residues. V was pared by 4 bases and J by 3 bases, with 6 bases of the junction left unmatched. The germline V gene has CDR1 SQVTM and CDR2 ANQGSEA. CDR3 loop: CSVVPAGYYEQYF. As DNA, the CDR3 is TGCAGCGTTGTCCCAGCGGGGTACTACGAGCAGTACTTC.

The genes are TRBV2 and TRBJ2-2; the D call may be TRBD1 or TRBD2 (5 bases each). The CDR3 contains 14 residues. The germline gives CDR1 SNHLY, CDR2 FYNNEI. Trimming took off 7 bases at V and 0 bases at J, with 9 bases between the two ends. In DNA form, the CDR3 reads TGTGCCAGCATGGGGACCTCGAACACCGGGGAGCTGTTTTTT. Its protein is CASMGTSNTGELFF.

The chain employs TRBV7-2 and TRBJ2-7, with a tentative D call TRBD1 (5 bases). CDR3 length equals 15 residues. Germline V gene lookup returns CDR1 SGHTA and CDR2 FQGNSA. With 1 base removed from V and 1 base from J, the gap between germline ends came to 11 bases. The CDR3 sequence is CASSLEAGHSYEQYF. CDR3 in DNA: TGTGCCAGCAGCTTAGAGGCAGGACATTCCTACGAGCAGTACTTC. Combining the CDR3 with reference TRBV7-2 and TRBJ2-7 gives the whole variable domain GAGVSQSPSNKVTEKGKDVELRCDPISGHTALYWYRQSLGQGLEFLIYFQGNSAPDKSGLPSDRFSAERTGGSVSTLTIQRTQQEDSAVYLCASSLEAGHSYEQYFGPGTRLTVT.

This clone was detected many times. This chain connects TRBV9 to TRBJ2-2; 11 bases are shared with TRBD2. CDR1 and CDR2 (germline): SGDLS, YYNGEE. V dropped 4 bases and J dropped 5; count of bases not matched to a gene: 13. The CDR3 has 18 residues. The CDR3 loop is CASSPGTYSGRGTGELFF. CDR3 DNA sequence: TGTGCCAGCAGCCCCGGGACGTATAGCGGGAGGGGGACCGGGGAGCTGTTTTTT.

The genes are TRBV11-2 and TRBJ2-7; 7 positions agree with TRBD1. Germline V gives CDR1 SGHAT, CDR2 FQNNGV. V shed 0 bases, J shed 3 bases, and the junction held 8 bases outside the gene matches. The CDR3 spans 16 residues. In DNA, the CDR3 is TGTGCCAGCAGCTTAGATTCAAGGGGACAGAACTACGAGCAGTACTTC. Its protein is CASSLDSRGQNYEQYF.

This clone was seen a few times. The gene calls are TRBV27 and TRBJ1-6; TRBD1 aligns across 10 bases. V lost 5 bases to trimming and J lost 10 bases; unmatched junction nucleotides: 5. The CDR3 length is 14 residues. CDR1 MNHEY and CDR2 SMNVEV come from the germline V gene (reference sequence). Here the CDR3 reads CASSPGTGVSPLHF. DNA for the CDR3: TGTGCCAGCAGTCCCGGGACAGGGGTGTCACCCCTCCACTTT.

The chain is built from TRBV28 and TRBJ1-5; 7 bases map to TRBD1. Per the germline V gene, CDR1 is MDHEN and CDR2 is SYDVKM. J gave up 6 bases and V 4 bases, and 6 bases lay outside the gene matches. The CDR3 runs to 14 residues. CDR3 sequence: CASSYGTDFQPQHF. The CDR3 DNA reads as TGTGCCAGCAGTTACGGGACAGACTTTCAGCCCCAGCATTTT.

V usage is TRBV4-2 and J usage is TRBJ2-1; D is undetermined. The CDR3 consists of 16 residues. CDR1 and CDR2 from the germline V gene are LGHNA and YNFKEQ. Trimming took 1 base from V and 7 from J, leaving 17 bases between them. CDR3 bases: TGTGCCAGCAGCCAAGGGCTGGAAGGGCCGGGTAATGAGCAGTTCTTC. Encoded protein: CASSQGLEGPGNEQFF.

The chain carries TRBV27 and TRBJ1-2; maybe TRBD1 (5 bases). With 0 bases removed from V and 2 bases from J, the gap between germline ends came to 22 bases. CDR1 MNHEY and CDR2 SMNVEV come from the germline V gene (reference sequence). The CDR3 totals 19 residues. The CDR3 DNA follows: TGTGCCAGCAGTTTATCTCATACTTACGACAGTCGCAAAAACTATGGCTACACCTTC. Its protein is CASSLSHTYDSRKNYGYTF.

The chain employs TRBV5-1 and TRBJ2-3, with a tentative D call TRBD1 (6 bases). The V gene's germline CDR1 is SGHRS and CDR2 YFSETQ. This CDR3 is 16 amino acids long. V lost 4 bases and J lost 2, with 17 bases in between. CDR3 coding DNA: TGCGCCAGCAGCCCAGGGCCAGGGGCCTTCACAGATACGCAGTATTTT. Amino acids: CASSPGPGAFTDTQYF. The variable domain in full, completed from reference TRBV5-1 and TRBJ2-3, reads KAGVTQTPRYLIKTRGQQVTLSCSPISGHRSVSWYQQTPGQGLQFLFEYFSETQRNKGNFPGRFSGRQFSNSRSEMNVSTLELGDSALYLCASSPGPGAFTDTQYFGPGTRLTVL.

The chain joins TRBV5-4 to TRBJ1-1, with D perhaps matching TRBD1 (5 bases). Germline V lookup: CDR1 SGHNT, CDR2 YYREEE (reference sequence). The germline V and J ends were trimmed by 0 bases and 3 bases, with 12 bases remaining between them. The CDR3 is made up of 15 amino acids. The CDR3 spells CASSLGGIRDTEAFF. The CDR3 DNA sequence: TGTGCCAGCAGCTTGGGGGGGATTCGGGACACTGAAGCTTTCTTT.

The V gene is TRBV7-2, the J gene TRBJ1-1; no reliable D call. V was pared by 8 bases and J by 4 bases, with 11 bases between. CDR3 length equals 12 residues. Germline CDR1 is SGHTA and CDR2 is FQGNSA. The CDR3 spells CASGWLRTEAFF. CDR3 nucleotide sequence: TGTGCCAGCGGGTGGCTTCGCACTGAAGCTTTCTTT.

V gene TRBV9 combines with J gene TRBJ1-2, with D maybe TRBD1 (5 bases). The V end was cut by 3 bases, the J end by 2 bases, with 20 bases between. CDR3 size: 17 residues. Germline CDR1 SGDLS, CDR2 YYNGEE. The CDR3 DNA is TGTGCCAGCAGCGGTGTAATGAAGACAGTGACGAACTATGGCTACACCTTC. Its protein product is CASSGVMKTVTNYGYTF.

The chain recombines TRBV27 with TRBJ1-4; no firm D call. The CDR3 loop spans 13 amino acids. V was clipped by 3 bases and J by 4 bases, with 6 bases between them. Germline CDR1 reads MNHEY; CDR2 reads SMNVEV (reference sequence). This CDR3 reads CASSFHGNEKLFF. The DNA for the CDR3 is TGTGCCAGCAGTTTCCATGGTAATGAAAAACTGTTTTTT.

The chain uses TRBV30 and TRBJ2-5; possible D gene TRBD1, 7 bases. CDR3 size: 14 residues. V was cut by 5 bases and J by 1 base, with 14 bases left in between. Germline V gene data show CDR1 as GTSNPN and CDR2 as SVGIG (reference sequence). CDR3 residues: CAWGGTESQETQYF. The DNA for the CDR3 is TGTGCCTGGGGGGGGACAGAGAGCCAAGAGACCCAGTACTTC.

The chain couples TRBV5-1 to TRBJ2-2; no firm D call. V was shortened by 2 bases and J by 0 bases, with 5 bases between the two germline ends. This CDR3 spans 14 amino acids. Per germline, CDR1 SGHRS and CDR2 YFSETQ. CDR3 protein: CASSFGTNTGELFF. In DNA, the CDR3 is TGCGCCAGCAGCTTTGGGACGAACACCGGGGAGCTGTTTTTT. Using reference TRBV5-1 and TRBJ2-2 for the parts outside the CDR3, the full variable domain is KAGVTQTPRYLIKTRGQQVTLSCSPISGHRSVSWYQQTPGQGLQFLFEYFSETQRNKGNFPGRFSGRQFSNSRSEMNVSTLELGDSALYLCASSFGTNTGELFFGEGSRLTVL.

This chain joins TRBV11-3 and TRBJ2-7; D is ambiguous. This CDR3 contains 12 residues. Trimming took 3 bases from V and 7 from J, leaving 10 bases between them. CDR1 SGHNT and CDR2 YENEEA come from the germline V gene. CDR3 region: CASSLEIREQYF. In DNA form, the CDR3 reads TGTGCCAGCAGCTTGGAAATCCGGGAGCAGTACTTC.

V usage is TRBV5-4 and J usage is TRBJ2-3; no clear D. CDR3 length: 14 residues. The germline V and J ends were trimmed by 4 bases and 0 bases, with 9 bases remaining between them. CDR1 and CDR2 (germline): SGHNT, YYREEE (reference sequence). This chain's CDR3 is CASSPQLSTDTQYF. The DNA for the CDR3 is TGTGCCAGCAGCCCTCAGCTGAGCACAGATACGCAGTATTTT.

The rearrangement uses TRBV6-5 and TRBJ2-7; TRBD2 matches 10 bases. The CDR3 consists of 14 residues. With 2 bases clipped from V and 2 bases from J, the junction kept 0 bases outside the gene matches. CDR1 and CDR2 (germline): MNHEY, SVGAGI. CDR3 sequence: CASSYGLAAYEQYF. The CDR3 DNA is TGTGCCAGCAGTTACGGACTAGCGGCCTACGAGCAGTACTTC.

V and J are TRBV25-1 and TRBJ2-7; tentatively, D is TRBD2 (6 bases). The length of the CDR3 is 15 residues. V was shortened by 4 bases and J by 5 bases, with 18 bases between the two germline ends. Germline V CDR1 and CDR2: MGHDK, SYGVNS. The CDR3 loop reads CASSAPGLGGDEQYF. The DNA for the CDR3 is TGTGCCAGCAGTGCCCCCGGGCTGGGAGGCGACGAGCAGTACTTC.